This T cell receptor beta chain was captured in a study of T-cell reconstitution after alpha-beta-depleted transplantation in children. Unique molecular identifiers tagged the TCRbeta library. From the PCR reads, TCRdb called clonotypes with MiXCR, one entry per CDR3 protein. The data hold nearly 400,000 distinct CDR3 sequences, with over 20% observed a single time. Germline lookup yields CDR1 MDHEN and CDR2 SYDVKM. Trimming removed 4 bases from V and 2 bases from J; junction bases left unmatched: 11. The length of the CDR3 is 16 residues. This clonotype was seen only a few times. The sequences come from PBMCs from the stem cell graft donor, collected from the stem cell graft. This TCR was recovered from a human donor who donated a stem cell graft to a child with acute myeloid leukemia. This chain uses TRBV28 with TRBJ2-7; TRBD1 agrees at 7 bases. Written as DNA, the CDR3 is TGTGCCAGCAGTTCGTTTGGCCGGGACAGACCCTACGAGCAGTACTTC. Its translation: CASSSFGRDRPYEQYF.